Listed here are 6 T cell receptor beta chains from one sample, sequenced in a study of blood T cell repertoires in COVID-19. Produced via immunoSEQ multiplex PCR; TCRdb's table is partial and in-frame only. Among around 300,000 clones, roughly 90% were seen once, and the ten largest hold roughly 2.1%. Sample: peripheral blood. The receptors originated from a man in his forties or fifties with acute or convalescent COVID-19.

This chain connects TRBV9 to TRBJ1-1; D is perhaps TRBD1 (6 bases). The germline gives CDR1 SGDLS, CDR2 YYNGEE. The germline V and J ends were trimmed by 1 base and 4 bases, with 14 bases remaining between them. The length of the CDR3 is 15 residues. This CDR3 reads CASSVLGIGGTEAFF. CDR3 DNA: TGTGCCAGCAGCGTACTTGGAATAGGGGGCACTGAAGCTTTCTTT.

Remarks on this clone: An end of the junction differs from the germline gene, which may be a read error. The chain is built from TRBV6-6 and TRBJ1-2; D might be TRBD1 (5 bases). From germline, CDR1 is MNHNY and CDR2 SVGAGI (reference sequence). CDR3 length: 13 residues. Here the CDR3 reads CASSYGGGAGVAF. CDR3 nucleotide sequence: TGTGCCAGCAGTTACGGGGGAGGAGCGGGAGTGGCCTTC.

The chain employs TRBV9 and TRBJ2-5; D unresolved. Germline V lookup: CDR1 SGDLS, CDR2 YYNGEE. Trimming took off 0 bases at V and 2 bases at J, with 8 bases between the two ends. This CDR3 region has 14 residues. The CDR3 spells CASSVGSQQETQYF. The CDR3 bases are TGTGCCAGCAGCGTAGGAAGTCAGCAAGAGACCCAGTACTTC.

The CDR3 sequence: CASSQELRGGNTIYF. The CDR3 region has the DNA TGTGCCAGCAGCCAAGAGTTAAGGGGTGGAAACACCATATATTTT. The rearrangement joins TRBV3-1 (or the pseudogene TRBV3-2) to TRBJ1-3; D perhaps matches TRBD1 (5 bases). CDR3 size: 15 residues. Germline CDR1 reads LGHDT; CDR2 reads YNNKEL (reference sequence). V shed 0 bases and J shed 3 bases, with 9 bases lying between them.

V and J are TRBV5-1 and TRBJ1-4, with 7 bases aligning to TRBD1. The ends lost 0 bases at V and 6 bases at J; junction bases unmatched: 2. Per germline, CDR1 SGHRS and CDR2 YFSETQ. This CDR3 region has 14 residues. CDR3 bases: TGCGCCAGCAGCTTGGGGACAGGCCATGAAAAACTGTTTTTT. Translation: CASSLGTGHEKLFF.

The chain combines TRBV24-1 with TRBJ2-2; 11 bases are shared with TRBD1. This CDR3 contains 16 residues. Germline V gene data show CDR1 as KGHDR and CDR2 as SFDVKD. V trimming: 3 bases; J trimming: 6 bases; junction bases outside the gene matches: 5. The DNA for the CDR3 is TGTGCCACCAGTGATCCCGGACAGGGGGCGCCCGGGGAGCTGTTTTTT. Residues: CATSDPGQGAPGELFF.